This T cell receptor beta chain was documented in a study of Graves' ophthalmopathy and Graves' hyperthyroidism. Study in general: Untreated patients at initial diagnosis provided peripheral blood. Study conclusions and caveats: In blood, most expanded thyroid clonotypes above 0.001 frequency were also detected.

Amplification of the TCR beta CDR3 regions used RNA transcripts (as template). First-round RT-PCR employed HTBI primers, with a second-round multiplex PCR after it. TCRdb used MiXCR to reprocess the multiplex PCR reads, holding one entry per CDR3 protein. Of roughly 500,000 distinct CDR3 sequences listed, approximately 14% are singletons. The PBMC fraction was derived from more than 8 ml of fresh peripheral blood. In this sample, this clonotype turned up many times. Its cognate antigen is unknown. The clonotype was recovered from a woman between 25 and 40 years old with Graves' ophthalmopathy. The specimen was blood.

The CDR3 sequence is CASQGWYGYTF. The CDR3 DNA reads as TGTGCCAGCCAGGGTTGGTATGGCTACACCTTC. The chain employs TRBV6-1 and TRBJ1-2, with D possibly being TRBD1 (5 bases). Trimming pared 8 bases from V and 5 bases from J, leaving 9 bases between. The germline V gene has CDR1 MNHNS and CDR2 SASEGT. This CDR3 is built from 11 residues.